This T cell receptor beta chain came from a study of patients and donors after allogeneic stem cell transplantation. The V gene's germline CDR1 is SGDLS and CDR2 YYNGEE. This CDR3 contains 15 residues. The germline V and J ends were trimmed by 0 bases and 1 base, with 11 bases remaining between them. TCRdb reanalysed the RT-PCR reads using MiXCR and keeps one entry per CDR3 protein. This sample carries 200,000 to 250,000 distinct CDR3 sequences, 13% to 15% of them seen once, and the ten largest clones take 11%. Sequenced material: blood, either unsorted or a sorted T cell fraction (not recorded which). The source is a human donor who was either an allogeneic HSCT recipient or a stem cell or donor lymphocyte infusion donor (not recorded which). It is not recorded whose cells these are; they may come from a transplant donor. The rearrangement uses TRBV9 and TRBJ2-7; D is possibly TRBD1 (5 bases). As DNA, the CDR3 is TGTGCCAGCAGCGTAGATGACAGTCAATCCTACGAGCAGTACTTC. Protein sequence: CASSVDDSQSYEQYF.